These T cell receptor beta chains were read from a single sample in a study of cytomegalovirus exposure and HLA in healthy donors. TCRdb's copy holds only in-frame clones and misses some; the assay was immunoSEQ multiplex PCR. The sample carries fewer than 200,000 clones, nearly 80% recorded once. The sample consisted of PBMCs. The source of these receptors is a man younger than 35 in good health and CMV-seropositive. The CDR3 runs from the conserved cysteine through the conserved F or W. Each record gives: V gene, J gene, clone size, D gene, CDR3 DNA, CDR3 protein. A D gene is named only where the DNA matches it firmly. Part of the rows lack a size; the others show once, few, many or a class for expanded clones.

V: TRBV14
J: TRBJ1-2
size: .
D: .
DNA: TGTGCCAGCAGCAACCCGGGGTATGGCTACACCTTC
CDR3: CASSNPGYGYTF

V: TRBV9
J: TRBJ1-2
size: .
D: .
DNA: TGTGCCAGCAGCGTAGAAGCAGGCCGGGGCTACACCTTC
CDR3: CASSVEAGRGYTF

V: TRBV19
J: TRBJ1-2
size: .
D: .
DNA: TGTGCCAGTAGTGTACTCGGGACACCGGTAGGCTATGGCTACACCTTC
CDR3: CASSVLGTPVGYGYTF

V: TRBV30
J: TRBJ1-2
size: .
D: TRBD1
DNA: TGTGCCTGGAGTGTAGGAAAGAACAGGGGGCGCGAAGATGGCTACACCTTC
CDR3: CAWSVGKNRGREDGYTF

V: TRBV18
J: TRBJ1-4
size: .
D: .
DNA: TGTGCCAGCTCTTCCAGGGCTGGGGAAAGAACTAATGAAAAACTGTTTTTT
CDR3: CASSSRAGERTNEKLFF

V: TRBV27
J: TRBJ2-3
size: .
D: .
DNA: TGTGCCAGCACCTTCCCCCCAGATACGCAGTATTTT
CDR3: CASTFPPDTQYF

V: TRBV10-1
J: TRBJ2-3
size: .
D: .
DNA: TGCGCCAGCAGTGAAGCGGGTAGCACAGATACGCAGTATTTT
CDR3: CASSEAGSTDTQYF

V: TRBV2
J: TRBJ2-7
size: once
D: .
DNA: TGTGCCAGCAGTGATCGCGGGGGCGGTATAACTTACGAGCAGTACTTC
CDR3: CASSDRGGGITYEQYF

V: TRBV5-4
J: TRBJ1-6
size: .
D: .
DNA: TGTGCCAGCAGCTTGGAGACAGGTGGTAATTCACCCCTCCACTTT
CDR3: CASSLETGGNSPLHF

V: TRBV2
J: TRBJ2-3
size: .
D: TRBD2
DNA: TGTGCCAGCGGGGCTAGCGGGGCAGATACGCAGTATTTT
CDR3: CASGASGADTQYF

V: TRBV19
J: TRBJ2-2
size: .
D: .
DNA: TGTGCCAACAGTCCCTTGGTGACAGAGGTGAACACCGGGGAGCTGTTTTTT
CDR3: CANSPLVTEVNTGELFF

V: TRBV27
J: TRBJ1-5
size: .
D: TRBD1
DNA: TGTGCCAGCAGTATTGGGACAGGGTCCAATCAGCCCCAGCATTTT
CDR3: CASSIGTGSNQPQHF

V: TRBV6-5
J: TRBJ1-5
size: .
D: .
DNA: TGTGCCAGCAGTCCGGCGACAGAGAGGTATCAGCCCCAGCATTTT
CDR3: CASSPATERYQPQHF

V: TRBV6-6
J: TRBJ1-1
size: .
D: .
DNA: TGTGCCAGCAGTTACGGGGGGGGCACTGAAGCTTTCTTT
CDR3: CASSYGGGTEAFF

V: TRBV4-1
J: TRBJ1-4
size: .
D: TRBD1
DNA: TGCGCCAGCAGCCAGCTCCCGGGACAGGGCGCAGGAAAACTGTTTTTT
CDR3: CASSQLPGQGAGKLFF

V: TRBV5-1
J: TRBJ1-2
size: .
D: .
DNA: TGCGCCAGCAGCTTATGGGAGGGCTATGGCTACACCTTC
CDR3: CASSLWEGYGYTF

V: TRBV10-3
J: TRBJ1-2
size: few
D: .
DNA: TGTGCCTCGGGTGTGGGGGGGCCGTCGAGCTATGGCTACACCTTC
CDR3: CASGVGGPSSYGYTF

V: TRBV13
J: TRBJ2-1
size: few
D: TRBD2
DNA: TGTGCCAGCAGCCCTCCGGGACTAGCGGCCATGGATGAGCAGTTCTTC
CDR3: CASSPPGLAAMDEQFF

V: TRBV19
J: TRBJ1-6
size: .
D: TRBD1
DNA: TGTGCCAGTAGAGGACAGGGAGAAAATTCACCCCTCCACTTT
CDR3: CASRGQGENSPLHF

V: TRBV15
J: TRBJ2-1
size: .
D: .
DNA: TGTGCCACCAGCAAACTAGCAGGGTCGGGCGGTGAGCAGTTCTTC
CDR3: CATSKLAGSGGEQFF

V: TRBV5-6
J: TRBJ1-6
size: .
D: .
DNA: TGTGCCAGCAGCTCCCCCCCCGGCAGGTCTAATTCACCCCTCCACTTT
CDR3: CASSSPPGRSNSPLHF

V: TRBV5-1
J: TRBJ1-6
size: .
D: .
DNA: TGCGCCAGCAGCTTCGGGGAAAATAATTCACCCCTCCACTTT
CDR3: CASSFGENNSPLHF